Below, one TCR beta chain is given with its context. This record comes from a study of T cell changes during pregnancy in multiple sclerosis. Method: immunoSEQ multiplex PCR; TCRdb's copy keeps in-frame clones and lacks some. In the table there are 50,000 to 70,000 clones, about nine tenths of which are singletons. The sequence came from a female donor in good health, enrolled as a control in a pregnancy study. The material sequenced was peripheral blood, taken in the third trimester of pregnancy.

The CDR3 loop reads CASSPRPSNYNEQFF. The DNA of the CDR3 is TGTGCCAGCAGTCCCCGTCCGAGTAACTACAATGAGCAGTTCTTC. The chain combines TRBV28 with TRBJ2-1; no reliable D call. CDR1 and CDR2 from the germline V gene are MDHEN and SYDVKM. V was clipped by 5 bases and J by 3 bases, with 14 bases between them. CDR3 length: 15 amino acids.